The 28 T cell receptor beta chains reported below all come from one sample, sequenced in a study of shared clonotypes between healthy human individuals. Only in-frame clones appear in the TCRdb table, and some are missing; sequencing was by immunoSEQ multiplex PCR. Of over 1.5 million clones listed, about 98% are singletons. Sequences were obtained from naive CD4+ T cells sorted from blood. Regarding subset: CD45RA+ positively selected. The receptors derive from a man aged 30-40 years in good health.

This chain uses TRBV5-6 with TRBJ1-3, with D perhaps matching TRBD1 (5 bases). V gave up 1 base and J gave up 4 bases, with 9 bases separating them. The germline V gene has CDR1 SGHDT and CDR2 YYEEEE. This CDR3 spans 14 amino acids. CDR3 sequence: CASSLQGTGNTIYF. CDR3 DNA sequence: TGTGCCAGCAGCTTGCAAGGGACGGGAAACACCATATATTTT.

The V call is TRBV5-4, the J call TRBJ2-1, with 8 bases lining up with TRBD1. V was pared by 4 bases and J by 10 bases, with 16 bases of the junction left unmatched. Germline lookup yields CDR1 SGHNT and CDR2 YYREEE (reference sequence). The CDR3 is 16 residues long. The CDR3, as DNA: TGTGCCAGCAGCCCAGGTATAGGACAGGGAACTTCCGAGCAGTTCTTC. This encodes CASSPGIGQGTSEQFF.

V is TRBV7-2 and J is TRBJ2-7, with 9 bases lining up with TRBD1. The V segment lost 5 bases and the J segment 2 bases; nucleotides outside the gene matches: 4. Germline CDR1 SGHTA, CDR2 FQGNSA. CDR3 size: 14 residues. CDR3 DNA sequence: TGTGCCAGCAGCAGGGACAGGGCCCCCTACGAGCAGTACTTC. Its translation: CASSRDRAPYEQYF.

The chain carries TRBV12-5 and TRBJ2-5, with a possible D match to TRBD1 (6 bases). V was clipped by 6 bases and J by 0 bases, with 17 bases between them. The germline V gene has CDR1 LGHNT and CDR2 FRNRAP. The CDR3 is 16 residues long. For the CDR3, the DNA is TGTGCTAGTGGCCCCGGAACCGGGACACACCAAGAGACCCAGTACTTC. Translation gives CASGPGTGTHQETQYF.

This rearrangement joins TRBV28 to TRBJ1-4; D is undetermined. V shed 3 bases and J shed 3 bases, with 5 bases lying between them. The germline V gene has CDR1 MDHEN and CDR2 SYDVKM. The CDR3 covers 13 residues. DNA of the CDR3: TGTGCCAGCAGTTTCCTCTCTAATGAAAAACTGTTTTTT. This encodes CASSFLSNEKLFF.

V usage is TRBV28 and J usage is TRBJ2-7; no firm D call. Germline CDR1 is MDHEN and CDR2 is SYDVKM. The CDR3 runs to 15 residues. V shed 4 bases and J shed 2 bases, with 15 bases lying between them. This CDR3 reads CASSSVPGGTYEQYF. The CDR3 region has the DNA TGTGCCAGCAGTTCGGTCCCGGGTGGCACCTACGAGCAGTACTTC.

This clone was seen once. This chain connects TRBV30 to TRBJ2-7; 9 bases map to TRBD2. Germline V gives CDR1 GTSNPN, CDR2 SVGIG (reference sequence). Germline trimming cut 0 bases from V and 5 bases from J; bases unmatched to any gene: 8. The length of the CDR3 is 15 residues. CDR3 in amino acids: CAWSVGGRVNNEQYF. CDR3 sequence (DNA): TGTGCCTGGAGTGTGGGCGGGAGGGTCAACAACGAGCAGTACTTC.

The rearrangement uses TRBV30 and TRBJ2-7; the D gene is possibly TRBD2 (5 bases). The V and J ends lost 2 bases and 0 bases respectively, with 26 bases between them. CDR3 size: 19 residues. The germline V gene encodes CDR1 GTSNPN and CDR2 SVGIG (reference sequence). This CDR3 reads CAWSPSWGAPWEASYEQYF. In DNA, the CDR3 is TGTGCCTGGAGTCCCTCTTGGGGAGCTCCCTGGGAAGCCTCCTACGAGCAGTACTTC.

The gene calls are TRBV7-8 and TRBJ2-7; 10 bases are shared with TRBD1. Germline trimming cut 7 bases from V and 5 bases from J; bases unmatched to any gene: 8. Germline V lookup: CDR1 SGHVS, CDR2 FQNEAQ. CDR3 length equals 14 residues. The CDR3 reads CASTPGQGTNEQYF. Written as DNA, the CDR3 is TGTGCCAGCACTCCGGGACAGGGGACCAACGAGCAGTACTTC.

V gene TRBV7-2 combines with J gene TRBJ2-3, with 11 bases lining up with TRBD2. The V and J ends lost 6 bases and 4 bases, in that order; junction bases with no gene match: 12. CDR3 length: 17 amino acids. The germline V gene has CDR1 SGHTA and CDR2 FQGNSA. CDR3 amino acids: CASSRSLLAGVPDTQYF. CDR3 nucleotides: TGTGCCAGCAGTCGAAGCCTACTAGCGGGAGTGCCAGATACGCAGTATTTT. Full variable domain (missing parts from reference TRBV7-2 and TRBJ2-3): GAGVSQSPSNKVTEKGKDVELRCDPISGHTALYWYRQSLGQGLEFLIYFQGNSAPDKSGLPSDRFSAERTGGSVSTLTIQRTQQEDSAVYLCASSRSLLAGVPDTQYFGPGTRLTVL.

The chain is built from TRBV5-1 and TRBJ2-1, with a tentative D call TRBD1 (6 bases). Germline CDR1 reads SGHRS; CDR2 reads YFSETQ. The CDR3 has 15 residues. The germline V and J ends were trimmed by 1 base and 3 bases, with 11 bases remaining between them. CDR3 amino acids: CASSLLSGHYNEQFF. CDR3 bases: TGCGCCAGCAGCTTGCTGTCGGGACACTACAATGAGCAGTTCTTC.

The chain has TRBV19 and TRBJ1-5; 10 bases are shared with TRBD1. The CDR3 contains 15 residues. Trimming removed 5 bases from V and 5 bases from J; junction bases left unmatched: 6. CDR1 LNHDA and CDR2 SQIVND come from the germline V gene (reference sequence). The CDR3 loop reads CASSVDRGLDQPQHF. In nucleotides, the CDR3 is TGTGCCAGTAGTGTGGACAGGGGGTTGGATCAGCCCCAGCATTTT.

V is TRBV7-3 and J is TRBJ1-1, with 10 bases identical to TRBD1. Germline V CDR1 and CDR2: SGHTA, FQGTGA. The J segment lost 10 bases and the V segment lost 5 bases, leaving 7 bases of the junction unmatched. There are 13 residues in the CDR3. The CDR3 region has the DNA TGTGCCAGCAGCCTCAGACAGGGGGCCAGAGCTTTCTTT. It yields the protein CASSLRQGARAFF.

The chain has TRBV19 and TRBJ2-7; 9 bases are a match to TRBD1. Germline-derived CDR1 and CDR2 are LNHDA and SQIVND (reference sequence). Trimming removed 4 bases from V and 5 bases from J; junction bases left unmatched: 3. The CDR3 contains 13 residues. The CDR3 here is CASSTQGAHEQYF. In DNA form, the CDR3 reads TGTGCCAGTAGTACACAGGGGGCCCACGAGCAGTACTTC.

The rearrangement uses TRBV4-1 and TRBJ2-1; TRBD1 aligns across 7 bases. The CDR3 has 15 amino acids. Germline CDR1 is MGHRA and CDR2 is YSYEKL. J gave up 5 bases and V 0 bases, and 4 bases lay outside the gene matches. The CDR3 reads CASSQEDRSNNEQFF. The CDR3, as DNA: TGCGCCAGCAGCCAAGAGGACAGGAGTAACAATGAGCAGTTCTTC.

V gene TRBV6-1 combines with J gene TRBJ1-2, with no clear D. CDR3 length equals 14 residues. Germline V gene data show CDR1 as MNHNS and CDR2 as SASEGT. With 4 bases removed from V and 2 bases from J, the gap between germline ends came to 11 bases. Here the CDR3 reads CASSVWFYNYGYTF. CDR3 nucleotide sequence: TGTGCCAGCAGTGTTTGGTTTTACAACTATGGCTACACCTTC.

CDR3 nucleotides: TGCAGCACAAATAAAGGACTAGCGCCCAATGAGCAGTTCTTC. This gives the protein CSTNKGLAPNEQFF. The V call is TRBV29-1, the J call TRBJ2-1; 9 bases are a match to TRBD2. CDR3 length equals 14 residues. Germline CDR1 is SQVTM and CDR2 is ANQGSEA. J gave up 6 bases and V 8 bases, and 11 bases lay outside the gene matches.

This clone appeared once. The chain is built from TRBV15 and TRBJ1-2; D possibly corresponds to TRBD1 (5 bases). Germline V gene lookup returns CDR1 LNHNV and CDR2 YYDKDF (reference sequence). This CDR3 is 15 amino acids long. V was pared by 3 bases and J by 7 bases, with 18 bases between. The CDR3 loop is CATSSSDSPFGGYTF. In nucleotides, the CDR3 is TGTGCCACCAGCAGCTCTGACAGTCCTTTCGGTGGCTACACCTTC.

The rearrangement uses TRBV6-5 and TRBJ2-7, with D possibly being TRBD2 (5 bases). CDR1 and CDR2 from the germline V gene are MNHEY and SVGAGI. This CDR3 region has 13 residues. V shed 0 bases and J shed 6 bases, with 9 bases lying between them. CDR3 nucleotides: TGTGCCAGCAGTTACTCGAGAGGGTTCGAGCAGTACTTC. The encoded protein is CASSYSRGFEQYF.

The chain carries TRBV28 and TRBJ1-5; TRBD1 is a possible D gene (6 bases). The germline gives CDR1 MDHEN, CDR2 SYDVKM. The CDR3 runs 13 residues. The germline V and J ends were trimmed by 11 bases and 2 bases, with 13 bases remaining between them. CDR3 amino acids: CAGGPARNQPQHF. In DNA form, the CDR3 reads TGTGCCGGGGGCCCTGCACGCAATCAGCCCCAGCATTTT.

The V call is TRBV2, the J call TRBJ2-7, with TRBD2 as a possible D gene (6 bases). Germline CDR1 and CDR2: SNHLY and FYNNEI. This CDR3 has 15 amino acids. Trimming cost V 5 bases and J 2 bases, with 16 bases left between them. This CDR3 is CASSYGTGLPYEQYF. The CDR3 DNA reads TGTGCCAGCAGTTATGGGACTGGCCTCCCCTACGAGCAGTACTTC.

The V call is TRBV9, the J call TRBJ2-5, with 12 nucleotides matching TRBD1. The CDR3 sequence is 16 residues long. Germline V gives CDR1 SGDLS, CDR2 YYNGEE. Trimming cost V 0 bases and J 4 bases; bases outside gene matches: 4. The CDR3 spells CASSVGGQGAGETQYF. Here the CDR3 DNA reads TGTGCCAGCAGCGTAGGGGGACAGGGGGCTGGAGAGACCCAGTACTTC.

The chain combines TRBV11-2 with TRBJ2-3, with 10 bases aligning to TRBD1. The junction had 6 bases not matched to a gene; V was cut back by 5 bases and J by 4 bases. CDR3 length: 15 residues. Germline-derived CDR1 and CDR2 are SGHAT and FQNNGV. This CDR3 is CASSARDRGADTQYF. CDR3 in DNA: TGTGCCAGCAGCGCGCGGGACAGGGGCGCAGATACGCAGTATTTT.

The chain uses TRBV19 and TRBJ1-5, with no clear D. CDR3 size: 15 residues. With 0 bases removed from V and 4 bases from J, the gap between germline ends came to 10 bases. The germline gives CDR1 LNHDA, CDR2 SQIVND (reference sequence). In DNA, the CDR3 is TGTGCCAGTAGTATAGACGGCGGGGTGAATCAGCCCCAGCATTTT. It is translated as CASSIDGGVNQPQHF.

DNA of the CDR3: TGTGCCAGTATCAGGTCAGGGTACAATGAGCAGTTCTTC. As protein: CASIRSGYNEQFF. The chain is built from TRBV19 and TRBJ2-1, with D perhaps matching TRBD1 (5 bases). The CDR3 is 13 amino acids. Trimming removed 7 bases at V and 4 bases at J, with 11 bases between. CDR1 and CDR2 from the germline V gene are LNHDA and SQIVND (reference sequence).

V usage is TRBV7-9 and J usage is TRBJ2-1, with D possibly being TRBD1 (6 bases). Trimming cost V 4 bases and J 10 bases, with 17 bases left between them. Germline CDR1 and CDR2: SEHNR and FQNEAQ (reference sequence). The CDR3 is 14 residues long. In DNA form, the CDR3 reads TGTGCCAGCAGCTCATACAGGGTATCGGGGGAGCAGTTCTTC. Amino acids: CASSSYRVSGEQFF.

This chain joins TRBV29-1 and TRBJ2-3; the match to TRBD2 covers 14 bases. V lost 0 bases and J lost 1; bases outside the gene matches: 18. The CDR3 contains 22 residues. Per the germline V gene, CDR1 is SQVTM and CDR2 is ANQGSEA. CDR3 sequence: CSVEEARGTSGRGWLRTDTQYF. The CDR3 coding sequence is TGCAGCGTTGAAGAAGCGAGGGGGACTAGCGGGAGAGGGTGGCTTCGCACAGATACGCAGTATTTT.

This clone has a single count. The V gene is TRBV15, the J gene TRBJ1-1; D ambiguous. Between the trimmed V and J ends, which lost 6 bases and 3 bases, there was a span of 5 bases. CDR1 and CDR2 (germline): LNHNV, YYDKDF (reference sequence). The CDR3 has 11 amino acids. CDR3 loop: CATSLDTEAFF. CDR3 sequence (DNA): TGTGCCACCAGTTTAGACACTGAAGCTTTCTTT.